The TCR beta chain described here comes from a study of T cells in Graves' hyperthyroidism and ophthalmopathy. About the research overall: Before any treatment, at initial diagnosis, peripheral blood was collected.

With 3 bases removed from V and 1 base from J, the gap between germline ends came to 13 bases. Germline V gene lookup returns CDR1 LNHDA and CDR2 SQIVND (reference sequence). CDR3 length: 16 residues. It was uncontrolled infection, other autoimmune disease, pregnancy or lactation that excluded patients. Amplification targeted TCR beta CDR3 regions from RNA transcripts. The HTBI primer set served for first-round RT-PCR of the TCR CDR3. TCRdb reanalysed the multiplex PCR reads using MiXCR and keeps one entry per CDR3 protein. Among a few hundred thousand distinct CDR3 sequences, over 20% were seen once, and the ten largest hold around 64%.

The chain recombines TRBV19 with TRBJ1-5; D ambiguous. The TCR sequence derives from a man aged 25 to 45 with Graves' ophthalmopathy. Input material: blood. The CDR3 spells CASSMIQYGSNQPQHF. CDR3 nucleotides: TGTGCCAGTAGTATGATCCAGTATGGGAGCAATCAGCCCCAGCATTTT. Looking up the rest from reference TRBV19 and TRBJ1-5 gives the full variable domain: DGGITQSPKYLFRKEGQNVTLSCEQNLNHDAMYWYRQDPGQGLRLIYYSQIVNDFQKGDIAEGYSVSREKKESFPLTVTSAQKNPTAFYLCASSMIQYGSNQPQHFGDGTRLSIL.